Listed below are T cell receptor beta chains from one sample, sequenced in a study of regulatory dendritic cells for organ transplantation. These receptors lack a known antigen. Data came from immunoSEQ multiplex PCR; TCRdb stores just in-frame clones and leaves some out. The sample holds 20,000 to 25,000 clones; 85% are singletons and the top ten take over 0.25%. Source material: naive CD4+ T cells from blood cultured with dendritic cells. These TCRs come from a human donor in good health. Each CDR3 is given with its conserved first and last residue. Fields, in order: V gene, D gene, J gene, clone size, CDR3 protein, CDR3 DNA. A D gene is named only where the DNA matches it firmly. The listing skips clone size in some rows; elsewhere it reads once, few, many or a size class.

V: TRBV6-4
D: .
J: TRBJ2-5
size: .
CDR3: CASSLKGGETQYF
DNA: TGTGCCAGCAGCCTTAAGGGGGGCGAGACCCAGTACTTC

V: TRBV28
D: .
J: TRBJ2-7
size: .
CDR3: CASSRPSYEQYF
DNA: TGTGCCAGCAGTAGGCCCAGCTACGAGCAGTACTTC

V: TRBV7-9
D: .
J: TRBJ2-7
size: .
CDR3: CASSFASSYEQYF
DNA: TGTGCCAGCAGCTTCGCAAGTTCCTACGAGCAGTACTTC

V: TRBV11-2
D: TRBD2
J: TRBJ2-7
size: once
CDR3: CASSLVAGSREQYF
DNA: TGTGCCAGCAGCTTAGTAGCGGGGTCTCGCGAGCAGTACTTC

V: TRBV6-1
D: .
J: TRBJ1-5
size: .
CDR3: CASSEEPPQHF
DNA: TGTGCCAGCAGTGAAGAGCCGCCCCAGCATTTT

V: TRBV7-2
D: TRBD1
J: TRBJ2-7
size: .
CDR3: CASSEWTGSSYEQYF
DNA: TGTGCCAGCAGCGAATGGACAGGGAGCTCCTACGAGCAGTACTTC

V: TRBV5-4
D: .
J: TRBJ2-3
size: .
CDR3: CASSQEIDTDTQYF
DNA: TGTGCCAGCAGCCAGGAAATAGACACAGATACGCAGTATTTT

V: TRBV19
D: TRBD2
J: TRBJ2-7
size: .
CDR3: CASSIGGTTVGEQYF
DNA: TGTGCCAGTAGTATAGGTGGGACTACGGTGGGCGAGCAGTACTTC

V: TRBV28
D: TRBD2
J: TRBJ2-7
size: few
CDR3: CASSPATSGRYEQYF
DNA: TGTGCCAGCAGTCCGGCGACTAGCGGCCGCTACGAGCAGTACTTC

V: TRBV28
D: TRBD1
J: TRBJ1-1
size: .
CDR3: CASRRTGEVGRAFF
DNA: TGTGCCAGCAGGCGGACAGGGGAAGTAGGAAGGGCTTTCTTT

V: TRBV5-4
D: TRBD2
J: TRBJ2-1
size: .
CDR3: CASSSELAGVLNEQFF
DNA: TGTGCCAGCAGCTCTGAGCTAGCGGGGGTACTCAATGAGCAGTTCTTC

V: TRBV6-6
D: .
J: TRBJ1-1
size: .
CDR3: CASSYARGDHTEAFF
DNA: TGTGCCAGCAGTTACGCCAGGGGCGATCACACTGAAGCTTTCTTT

V: TRBV5-6
D: .
J: TRBJ2-3
size: .
CDR3: CASSLGPRDYTQYF
DNA: TGTGCCAGCAGCTTGGGACCCCGGGACTATACGCAGTATTTT

V: TRBV5-6
D: TRBD1
J: TRBJ1-2
size: few
CDR3: CASSPGTGRAHGYTF
DNA: TGTGCCAGCAGCCCTGGGACAGGGCGGGCACATGGCTACACCTTC

V: TRBV7-2
D: TRBD2
J: TRBJ2-7
size: .
CDR3: CASSLYGRSYEQYF
DNA: TGTGCCAGCAGCTTATACGGGAGGTCCTACGAGCAGTACTTC

V: TRBV4-3
D: .
J: TRBJ2-7
size: .
CDR3: CASSQDPRAGPTYEQYF
DNA: TGCGCCAGCAGCCAAGATCCCAGGGCAGGGCCTACCTACGAGCAGTACTTC

V: TRBV10-2
D: .
J: TRBJ1-2
size: .
CDR3: CASSEGRPEGYTF
DNA: TGCGCCAGCAGTGAGGGCAGGCCAGAGGGCTACACCTTC

V: TRBV20-1
D: .
J: TRBJ2-7
size: .
CDR3: CSAILQGSLYF
DNA: TGCAGTGCTATTCTACAGGGATCCCTGTACTTC

V: TRBV5-1
D: .
J: TRBJ2-2
size: .
CDR3: CASSKDANTGELFF
DNA: TGCGCCAGCAGCAAAGACGCGAACACCGGGGAGCTGTTTTTT

V: TRBV9
D: .
J: TRBJ2-3
size: .
CDR3: CASSVTTALGTQYF
DNA: TGTGCCAGCAGCGTAACGACCGCCTTGGGTACGCAGTATTTT

V: TRBV7-9
D: TRBD1
J: TRBJ2-7
size: .
CDR3: CASSLPGTGGFYEQYF
DNA: TGTGCCAGCAGCCTCCCCGGGACAGGGGGATTCTACGAGCAGTACTTC

V: TRBV18
D: TRBD1
J: TRBJ2-3
size: .
CDR3: CASSRMTGSADTQYF
DNA: TGTGCCAGCTCACGAATGACAGGGTCTGCAGATACGCAGTATTTT

V: TRBV5-4
D: .
J: TRBJ2-7
size: .
CDR3: CASSLNRVSSYEQYF
DNA: TGTGCCAGCAGCCTAAACAGGGTCAGCTCCTACGAGCAGTACTTC

V: TRBV7-2
D: .
J: TRBJ1-1
size: .
CDR3: CASSATTVNTEAFF
DNA: TGTGCCAGCAGCGCCACGACAGTGAACACTGAAGCTTTCTTT

V: TRBV10-1
D: .
J: TRBJ1-1
size: .
CDR3: CARGQFNTEAFF
DNA: TGCGCCAGAGGACAGTTCAACACTGAAGCTTTCTTT

V: TRBV25-1
D: TRBD1
J: TRBJ1-2
size: .
CDR3: CASGRTGGHGYTF
DNA: TGTGCCAGCGGCCGGACAGGGGGACATGGCTACACCTTC

V: TRBV2
D: .
J: TRBJ2-5
size: .
CDR3: CASSEASEGKTQYF
DNA: TGTGCCAGCAGTGAAGCGTCAGAGGGAAAGACCCAGTACTTC

V: TRBV7-2
D: .
J: TRBJ2-7
size: few
CDR3: CASGPQAYEQYF
DNA: TGTGCCAGCGGGCCGCAAGCTTACGAGCAGTACTTC

V: TRBV7-7
D: .
J: TRBJ2-5
size: .
CDR3: CASSLDREETQYF
DNA: TGTGCTAGCAGCTTAGATAGGGAAGAGACCCAGTACTTC

V: TRBV2
D: .
J: TRBJ2-2
size: few
CDR3: CASSETRGTGELFF
DNA: TGTGCCAGCAGTGAAACCCGAGGGACCGGGGAGCTGTTTTTT

V: TRBV4-3
D: TRBD1
J: TRBJ1-1
size: .
CDR3: CASSQDADRGYTEAFF
DNA: TGCGCCAGCAGCCAAGATGCGGACAGGGGATACACTGAAGCTTTCTTT

V: TRBV6-6
D: .
J: TRBJ2-3
size: .
CDR3: CASTQPRETSTDTQYF
DNA: TGTGCCAGCACCCAACCTAGGGAAACTAGCACAGATACGCAGTATTTT

V: TRBV7-9
D: .
J: TRBJ1-2
size: .
CDR3: CASSPGEYTF
DNA: TGTGCCAGCAGTCCCGGGGAATACACCTTC

V: TRBV30
D: .
J: TRBJ2-1
size: .
CDR3: CAWTWQASYNEQFF
DNA: TGTGCCTGGACCTGGCAGGCTTCCTACAATGAGCAGTTCTTC

V: TRBV27
D: .
J: TRBJ1-5
size: few
CDR3: CASSRATGPTSNQPQHF
DNA: TGTGCCAGCAGTCGGGCAACAGGGCCTACCAGCAATCAGCCCCAGCATTTT

V: TRBV15
D: .
J: TRBJ2-1
size: .
CDR3: CATSRDSGVYNEQFF
DNA: TGTGCCACCAGCAGAGATAGCGGAGTTTACAATGAGCAGTTCTTC

V: TRBV14
D: .
J: TRBJ1-1
size: .
CDR3: CASSRHPGPGTEAFF
DNA: TGTGCCAGCAGCCGACACCCCGGCCCGGGCACTGAAGCTTTCTTT

V: TRBV19
D: TRBD1
J: TRBJ2-7
size: .
CDR3: CASGQGRYEQYF
DNA: TGTGCCAGTGGACAGGGCAGATACGAGCAGTACTTC

V: TRBV21-1
D: .
J: TRBJ1-5
size: .
CDR3: CASSKEGTGSQPQHF
DNA: TGTGCCAGCAGCAAAGAGGGAACAGGCAGCCAGCCCCAGCATTTT

V: TRBV13
D: TRBD2
J: TRBJ2-7
size: .
CDR3: CASSLGPIYVASGSAIDSYEQYF
DNA: TGTGCCAGCAGCTTAGGCCCGATTTATGTGGCTAGCGGGAGCGCTATCGACTCCTACGAGCAGTACTTC

V: TRBV18
D: .
J: TRBJ2-7
size: .
CDR3: CASSPPGVLGEQYF
DNA: TGTGCCAGCTCACCACCGGGGGTCTTGGGCGAGCAGTACTTC

V: TRBV29-1
D: .
J: TRBJ1-5
size: .
CDR3: CSVGDDGLGNQPQHF
DNA: TGCAGCGTCGGGGACGACGGGTTGGGCAATCAGCCCCAGCATTTT

V: TRBV5-4
D: TRBD2
J: TRBJ2-7
size: few
CDR3: CASSLRGGKAYEQYF
DNA: TGTGCCAGCAGCCTCCGCGGGGGGAAAGCCTACGAGCAGTACTTC

V: TRBV7-2
D: TRBD2
J: TRBJ2-3
size: .
CDR3: CASRTISGPTDTQYF
DNA: TGTGCCAGCAGGACTATTAGCGGGCCGACAGATACGCAGTATTTT

V: TRBV6-5
D: .
J: TRBJ1-1
size: .
CDR3: CASSYSQNTEAFF
DNA: TGTGCCAGCAGTTACTCCCAGAACACTGAAGCTTTCTTT

V: TRBV5-1
D: TRBD2
J: TRBJ2-4
size: once
CDR3: CASSLGTSGFKNIQYF
DNA: TGCGCCAGCAGCTTGGGGACTAGCGGATTCAAAAACATTCAGTACTTC

V: TRBV10-1
D: .
J: TRBJ1-1
size: .
CDR3: CASSDGTLLTFF
DNA: TGCGCCAGCAGTGATGGAACGCTTTTGACTTTCTTT

V: TRBV4-2
D: .
J: TRBJ2-3
size: .
CDR3: CASSRDWADTQYF
DNA: TGTGCCAGCAGCCGAGATTGGGCAGATACGCAGTATTTT

V: TRBV7-9
D: TRBD1
J: TRBJ2-7
size: .
CDR3: CATTQIQGQDEQYF
DNA: TGTGCCACCACACAGATACAGGGGCAAGACGAGCAGTACTTC

V: TRBV7-2
D: .
J: TRBJ2-5
size: .
CDR3: CASSLAVTRGQETQYF
DNA: TGTGCCAGCAGCTTAGCGGTCACTAGGGGGCAAGAGACCCAGTACTTC

V: TRBV7-9
D: .
J: TRBJ2-1
size: .
CDR3: CASSLGRGSLNEQFF
DNA: TGTGCCAGCAGCTTGGGAAGGGGGTCCCTTAATGAGCAGTTCTTC

V: TRBV7-3
D: TRBD1
J: TRBJ1-6
size: .
CDR3: CASSLTPGQGVSPLHF
DNA: TGTGCCAGCAGCTTAACTCCAGGACAGGGGGTTTCACCCCTCCACTTT

V: TRBV10-3
D: .
J: TRBJ2-1
size: .
CDR3: CAISESTPGSPHNEQFF
DNA: TGTGCCATCAGTGAGTCGACCCCGGGATCTCCCCACAATGAGCAGTTCTTC

V: TRBV7-3
D: TRBD1
J: TRBJ1-2
size: .
CDR3: CASSPQGQPLDYGYTF
DNA: TGTGCCAGCAGCCCGCAGGGACAGCCCTTGGACTATGGCTACACCTTC

V: TRBV2
D: .
J: TRBJ2-3
size: .
CDR3: CASSVSPSTDTQYF
DNA: TGTGCCAGCAGTGTCTCTCCCAGCACAGATACGCAGTATTTT